This T cell receptor beta chain was captured in a study of cytomegalovirus exposure and HLA in healthy donors. 60 Vbeta and 13 Jbeta primers were used in PCR. Only in-frame clones appear in the TCRdb table, and some are missing; sequencing was by immunoSEQ multiplex PCR. The sample has around 80,000 clones; about 79% are singletons. CDR3 length equals 13 residues. From germline, CDR1 is SGHTA and CDR2 FQGNSA. Trimming left V 6 bases short and J 2 bases short, with 8 bases between. The rearrangement links TRBV7-2 to TRBJ1-5; D unresolved. The sequenced sample consisted of PBMCs. The TCR sequence derives from a man aged 35-49 years in good health and CMV-seronegative. CDR3 region: CASSPRGNQPQHF. The CDR3 DNA sequence: TGTGCCAGCAGTCCCCGGGGCAATCAGCCCCAGCATTTT.